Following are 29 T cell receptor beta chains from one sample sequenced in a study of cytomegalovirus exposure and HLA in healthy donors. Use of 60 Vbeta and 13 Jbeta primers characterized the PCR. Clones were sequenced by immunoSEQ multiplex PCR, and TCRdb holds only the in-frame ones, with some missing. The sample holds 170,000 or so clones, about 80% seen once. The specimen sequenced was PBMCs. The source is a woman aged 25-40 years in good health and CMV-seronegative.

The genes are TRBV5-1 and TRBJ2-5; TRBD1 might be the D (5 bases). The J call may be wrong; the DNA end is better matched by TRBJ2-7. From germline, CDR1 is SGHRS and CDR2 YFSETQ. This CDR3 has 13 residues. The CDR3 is CASSLAGITEQYF. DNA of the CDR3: TGCGCCAGCAGCTTGGCAGGGATCACCGAGCAGTACTTC.

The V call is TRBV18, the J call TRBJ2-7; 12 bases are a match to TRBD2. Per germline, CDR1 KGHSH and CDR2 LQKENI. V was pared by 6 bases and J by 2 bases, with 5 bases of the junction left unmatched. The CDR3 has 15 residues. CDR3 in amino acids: CASSSRTSGTYEQYF. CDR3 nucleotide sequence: TGTGCCAGCTCCTCAAGGACTAGCGGGACCTACGAGCAGTACTTC. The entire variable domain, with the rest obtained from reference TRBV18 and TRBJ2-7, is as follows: NAGVMQNPRHLVRRRGQEARLRCSPMKGHSHVYWYRQLPEEGLKFMVYLQKENIIDESGMPKERFSAEFPKEGPSILRIQQVVRGDSAAYFCASSSRTSGTYEQYFGPGTRLTVT.

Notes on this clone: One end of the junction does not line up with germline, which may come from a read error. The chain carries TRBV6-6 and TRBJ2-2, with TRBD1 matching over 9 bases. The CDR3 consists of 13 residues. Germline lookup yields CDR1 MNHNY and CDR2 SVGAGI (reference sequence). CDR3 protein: CATGQGNAGELFF. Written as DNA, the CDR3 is TGTGCCACCGGACAGGGGAACGCCGGGGAGCTGTTTTTT.

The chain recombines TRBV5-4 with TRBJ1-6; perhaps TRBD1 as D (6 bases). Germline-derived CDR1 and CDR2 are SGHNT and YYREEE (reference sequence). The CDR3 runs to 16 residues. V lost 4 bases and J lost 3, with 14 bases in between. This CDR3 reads CASSPAADSYNSPLHF. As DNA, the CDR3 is TGTGCCAGCAGCCCGGCGGCGGACAGCTATAATTCACCCCTCCACTTT.

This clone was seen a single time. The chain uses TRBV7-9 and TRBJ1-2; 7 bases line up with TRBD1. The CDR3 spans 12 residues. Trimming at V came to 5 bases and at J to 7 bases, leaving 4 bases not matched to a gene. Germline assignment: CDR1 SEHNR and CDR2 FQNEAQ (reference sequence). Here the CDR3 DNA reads TGTGCCAGCAGCCTAACAGGGGTTGGCTACACCTTC. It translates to CASSLTGVGYTF. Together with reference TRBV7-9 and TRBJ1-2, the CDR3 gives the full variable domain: DTGVSQNPRHKITKRGQNVTFRCDPISEHNRLYWYRQTLGQGPEFLTYFQNEAQLEKSRLLSDRFSAERPKGSFSTLEIQRTEQGDSAMYLCASSLTGVGYTFGSGTRLTVV.

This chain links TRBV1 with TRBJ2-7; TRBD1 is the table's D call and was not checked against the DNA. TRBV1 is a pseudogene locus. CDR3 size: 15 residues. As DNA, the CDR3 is TGCACCAGCAGCCAAGATGAACGACAGTCCTACGAGCAGTACTTC. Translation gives CTSSQDERQSYEQYF.

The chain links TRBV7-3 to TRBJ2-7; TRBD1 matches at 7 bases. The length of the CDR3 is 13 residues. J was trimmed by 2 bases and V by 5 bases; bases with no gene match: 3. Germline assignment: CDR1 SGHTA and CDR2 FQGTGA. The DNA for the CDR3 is TGTGCCAGCAGCCCGGGACAGACCTACGAGCAGTACTTC. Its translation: CASSPGQTYEQYF.

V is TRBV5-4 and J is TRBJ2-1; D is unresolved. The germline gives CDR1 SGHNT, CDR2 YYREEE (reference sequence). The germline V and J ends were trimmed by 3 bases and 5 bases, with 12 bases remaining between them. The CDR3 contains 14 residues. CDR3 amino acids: CASSSQRPDNEQFF. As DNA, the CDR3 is TGTGCCAGCAGCTCCCAGCGTCCTGACAATGAGCAGTTCTTC.

CDR3 in amino acids: CASSPTSGITDTQYF. CDR3 DNA sequence: TGCGCCAGCAGCCCGACTAGCGGGATTACAGATACGCAGTATTTT. V gene TRBV5-1 combines with J gene TRBJ2-3; 11 bases are a match to TRBD2. This CDR3 region has 15 residues. The germline V gene has CDR1 SGHRS and CDR2 YFSETQ. After removal of 4 bases from V and 3 bases from J, the junction contained 4 bases not matched to a gene.

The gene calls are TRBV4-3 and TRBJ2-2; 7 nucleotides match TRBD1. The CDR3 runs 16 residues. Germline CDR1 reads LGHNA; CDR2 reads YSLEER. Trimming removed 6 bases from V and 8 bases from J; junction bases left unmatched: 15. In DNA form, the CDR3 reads TGCGCCAGCAGTCGCAACAGGGGTTGGGATTATGGGGAGCTGTTTTTT. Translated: CASSRNRGWDYGELFF.

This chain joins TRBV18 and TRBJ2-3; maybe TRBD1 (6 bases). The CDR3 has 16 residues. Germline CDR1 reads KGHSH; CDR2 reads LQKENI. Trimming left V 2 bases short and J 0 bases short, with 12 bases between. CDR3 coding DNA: TGTGCCAGCTCACCAGGCCAGGGGCGAAGCACAGATACGCAGTATTTT. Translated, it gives CASSPGQGRSTDTQYF.

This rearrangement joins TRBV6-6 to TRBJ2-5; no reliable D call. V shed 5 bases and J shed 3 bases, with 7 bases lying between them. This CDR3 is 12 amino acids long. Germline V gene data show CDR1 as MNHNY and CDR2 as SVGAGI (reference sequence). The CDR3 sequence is CASSGLEETQYF. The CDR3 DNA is TGTGCCAGCAGTGGGCTGGAAGAGACCCAGTACTTC.

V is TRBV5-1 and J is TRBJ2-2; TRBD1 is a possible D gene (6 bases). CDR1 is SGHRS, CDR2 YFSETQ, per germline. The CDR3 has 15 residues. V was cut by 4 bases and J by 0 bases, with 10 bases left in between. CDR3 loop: CASSPDRPNTGELFF. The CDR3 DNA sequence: TGCGCCAGCAGCCCTGACAGGCCGAACACCGGGGAGCTGTTTTTT.

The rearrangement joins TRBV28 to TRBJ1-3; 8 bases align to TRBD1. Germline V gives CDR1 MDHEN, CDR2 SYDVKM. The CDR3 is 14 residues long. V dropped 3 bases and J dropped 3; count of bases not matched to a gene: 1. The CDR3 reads CASSFGQGGNTIYF. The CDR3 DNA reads TGTGCCAGCAGTTTCGGACAGGGTGGAAACACCATATATTTT.

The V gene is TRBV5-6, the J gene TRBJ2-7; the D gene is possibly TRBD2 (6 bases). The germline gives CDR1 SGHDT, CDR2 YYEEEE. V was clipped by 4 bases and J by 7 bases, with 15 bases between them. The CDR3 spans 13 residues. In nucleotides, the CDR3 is TGTGCCAGCAGCCTCTGGGGGGTGAGGGAGCAGTACTTC. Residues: CASSLWGVREQYF.

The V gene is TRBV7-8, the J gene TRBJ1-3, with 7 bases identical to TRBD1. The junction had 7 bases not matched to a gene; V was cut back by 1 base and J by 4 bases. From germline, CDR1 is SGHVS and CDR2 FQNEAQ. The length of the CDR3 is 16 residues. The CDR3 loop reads CASSLDRGQLGNTIYF. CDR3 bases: TGTGCCAGCAGCTTAGATAGGGGGCAGTTGGGAAACACCATATATTTT.

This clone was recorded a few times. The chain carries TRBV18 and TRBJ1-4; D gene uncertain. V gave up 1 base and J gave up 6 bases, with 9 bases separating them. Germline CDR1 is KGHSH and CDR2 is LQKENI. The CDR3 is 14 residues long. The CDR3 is CASSPRSQDEKLFF. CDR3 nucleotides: TGTGCCAGCTCACCACGGAGCCAAGATGAAAAACTGTTTTTT.

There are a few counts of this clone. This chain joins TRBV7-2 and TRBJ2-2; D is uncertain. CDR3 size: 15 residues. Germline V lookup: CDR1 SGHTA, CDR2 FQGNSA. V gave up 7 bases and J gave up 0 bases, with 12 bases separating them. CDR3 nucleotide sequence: TGTGCCAGCACCGTAGTGGTTTCGAACACCGGGGAGCTGTTTTTT. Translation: CASTVVVSNTGELFF.

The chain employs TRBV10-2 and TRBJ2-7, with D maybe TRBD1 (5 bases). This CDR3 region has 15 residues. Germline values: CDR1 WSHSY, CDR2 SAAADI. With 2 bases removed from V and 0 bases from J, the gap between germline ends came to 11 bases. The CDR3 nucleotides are TGCGCCAGCAGTGAGGGTTGGGGCAGCTCCTACGAGCAGTACTTC. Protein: CASSEGWGSSYEQYF.

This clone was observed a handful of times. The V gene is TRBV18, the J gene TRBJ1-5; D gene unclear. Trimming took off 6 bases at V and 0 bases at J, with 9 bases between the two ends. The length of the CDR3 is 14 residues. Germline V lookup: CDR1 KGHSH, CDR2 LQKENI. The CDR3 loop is CASSGVDSNQPQHF. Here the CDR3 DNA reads TGTGCCAGCTCCGGAGTAGATAGCAATCAGCCCCAGCATTTT.

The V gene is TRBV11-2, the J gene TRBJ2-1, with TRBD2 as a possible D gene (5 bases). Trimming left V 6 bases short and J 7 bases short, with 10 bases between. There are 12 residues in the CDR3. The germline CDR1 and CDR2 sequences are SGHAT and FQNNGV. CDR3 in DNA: TGTGCCAGCAGGTCTAGCTATAATGAGCAGTTCTTC. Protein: CASRSSYNEQFF. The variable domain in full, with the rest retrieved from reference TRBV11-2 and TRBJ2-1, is EAGVAQSPRYKIIEKRQSVAFWCNPISGHATLYWYQQILGQGPKLLIQFQNNGVVDDSQLPKDRFSAERLKGVDSTLKIQPAKLEDSAVYLCASRSSYNEQFFGPGTRLTVL.

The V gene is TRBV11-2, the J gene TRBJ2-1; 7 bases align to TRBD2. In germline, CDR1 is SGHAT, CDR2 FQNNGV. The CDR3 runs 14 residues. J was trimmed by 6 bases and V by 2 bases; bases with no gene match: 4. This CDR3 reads CASSLLAEVNEQFF. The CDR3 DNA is TGTGCCAGCAGCTTACTAGCGGAGGTCAATGAGCAGTTCTTC.

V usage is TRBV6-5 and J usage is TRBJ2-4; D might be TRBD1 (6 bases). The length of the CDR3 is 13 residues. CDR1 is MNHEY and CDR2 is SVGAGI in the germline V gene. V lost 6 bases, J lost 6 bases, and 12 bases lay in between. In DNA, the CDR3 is TGTGCCAGCAGGTCACAGGGCCTAAACATTCAGTACTTC. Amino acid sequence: CASRSQGLNIQYF.

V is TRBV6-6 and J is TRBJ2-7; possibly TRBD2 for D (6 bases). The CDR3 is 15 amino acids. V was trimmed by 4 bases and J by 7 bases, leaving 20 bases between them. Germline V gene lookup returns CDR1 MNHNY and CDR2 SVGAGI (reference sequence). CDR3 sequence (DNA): TGTGCCAGCAGTTGGGGGGATGATGAGATATGGGAGCAGTACTTC. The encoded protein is CASSWGDDEIWEQYF.

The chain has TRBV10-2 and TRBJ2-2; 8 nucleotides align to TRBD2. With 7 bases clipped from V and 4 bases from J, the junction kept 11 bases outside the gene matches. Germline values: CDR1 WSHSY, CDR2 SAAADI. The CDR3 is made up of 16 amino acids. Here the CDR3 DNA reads TGCGCCAGCACCACCGAACTAGCGGTGAGCACCGGGGAGCTGTTTTTT. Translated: CASTTELAVSTGELFF.

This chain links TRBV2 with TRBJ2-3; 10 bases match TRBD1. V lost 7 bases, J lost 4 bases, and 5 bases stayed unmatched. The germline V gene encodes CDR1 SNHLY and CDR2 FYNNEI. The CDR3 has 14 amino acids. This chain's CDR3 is CASTFGQGADTQYF. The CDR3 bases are TGTGCCAGCACCTTCGGACAGGGGGCAGATACGCAGTATTTT.

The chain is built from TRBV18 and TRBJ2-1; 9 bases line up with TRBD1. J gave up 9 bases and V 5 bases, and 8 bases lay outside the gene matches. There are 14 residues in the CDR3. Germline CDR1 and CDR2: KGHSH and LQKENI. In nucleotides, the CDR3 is TGTGCCAGCTCATCTATACAGGGGGCTGGTGAGCAGTTCTTC. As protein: CASSSIQGAGEQFF.

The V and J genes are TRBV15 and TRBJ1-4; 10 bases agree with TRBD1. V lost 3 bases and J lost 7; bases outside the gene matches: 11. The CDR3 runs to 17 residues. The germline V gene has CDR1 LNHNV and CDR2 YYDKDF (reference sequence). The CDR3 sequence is CATSRGRQGAQTEKLFF. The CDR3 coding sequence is TGTGCCACCAGCAGGGGCCGACAGGGGGCGCAGACTGAAAAACTGTTTTTT.

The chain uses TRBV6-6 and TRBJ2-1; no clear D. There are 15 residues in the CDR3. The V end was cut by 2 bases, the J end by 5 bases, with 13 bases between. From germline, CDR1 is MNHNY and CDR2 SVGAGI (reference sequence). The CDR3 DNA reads TGTGCCAGCAGTTACGGGCTATCCAGAAACAATGAGCAGTTCTTC. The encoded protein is CASSYGLSRNNEQFF.